Following are 28 T cell receptor beta chains from one sample sequenced in a study of long-term antiretroviral therapy in people with HIV. At the survey level, the v3.0 immunoSEQ assay was run. The data were produced by immunoSEQ multiplex PCR, yet TCRdb's version contains in-frame clones alone and is incomplete. The sample consists of about 19,000 clones, around 78% of them appearing once. The sequences come from unsorted PBMCs, collected 2.2 years after starting antiretroviral therapy. Source of these receptors: a man aged 50-60 years with HIV.

The chain recombines TRBV18 with TRBJ2-5; 7 bases match TRBD1. Per the germline V gene, CDR1 is KGHSH and CDR2 is LQKENI. V dropped 4 bases and J dropped 3; count of bases not matched to a gene: 2. The CDR3 runs 13 residues. CDR3 sequence: CASSHDREETQYF. As DNA, the CDR3 is TGTGCCAGCTCACACGACAGGGAAGAGACCCAGTACTTC.

V gene TRBV6-1 combines with J gene TRBJ2-5; D uncertain. Looked up from germline, CDR1 is MNHNS and CDR2 is SASEGT. V was pared by 6 bases and J by 3 bases, with 11 bases between. This CDR3 comprises 13 residues. As DNA, the CDR3 is TGTGCCAGCAGGGGCAGAACAGAAGAGACCCAGTACTTC. Translated: CASRGRTEETQYF.

The chain links TRBV4-3 to TRBJ2-7; 10 nucleotides line up with TRBD1. CDR1 LGHNA and CDR2 YSLEER come from the germline V gene. The CDR3 has 16 residues. Trimming removed 1 base from V and 2 bases from J; junction bases left unmatched: 5. The DNA of the CDR3 is TGCGCCAGCAGCCAAGCCCGGACAGGGGGGGCCTACGAGCAGTACTTC. Encoded protein: CASSQARTGGAYEQYF.

V gene TRBV2 combines with J gene TRBJ1-6; D is uncertain. The CDR3 runs 13 residues. V lost 5 bases, J lost 6 bases, and 8 bases lay in between. Germline V CDR1 and CDR2: SNHLY, FYNNEI. In DNA, the CDR3 is TGTGCCAGCAGTCGGACGGTTAATTCACCCCTCCACTTT. Its translation: CASSRTVNSPLHF.

The chain combines TRBV5-5 with TRBJ2-7, with a possible D match to TRBD1 (6 bases). The CDR3 is 14 amino acids. The V end lost 4 bases, the J end lost 3 bases, and 14 bases lay between the germline ends. CDR1 is SGHKS and CDR2 is YYEKEE in the germline V gene (reference sequence). CDR3 nucleotide sequence: TGTGCCAGCAGCCTCACAGGGAACGTCTACGAGCAGTACTTC. This translates into CASSLTGNVYEQYF.

As concerns this clone: The junction departs from germline at one end; a sequencing error may be responsible. The chain recombines TRBV5-1 with TRBJ1-1, with a possible D match to TRBD1 (6 bases). The CDR3 is 13 residues long. Germline values: CDR1 SGHRS, CDR2 YFSETQ. CDR3 nucleotide sequence: TGCGTCAGCAGCTCACAGGGGAACACTGAAGCTTTCTTT. It yields the protein CVSSSQGNTEAFF. Variable domain in full (rest from reference TRBV5-1 and TRBJ1-1): KAGVTQTPRYLIKTRGQQVTLSCSPISGHRSVSWYQQTPGQGLQFLFEYFSETQRNKGNFPGRFSGRQFSNSRSEMNVSTLELGDSALYLCVSSSQGNTEAFFGQGTRLTVV.

V gene TRBV2 combines with J gene TRBJ2-1; TRBD2 aligns across 13 bases. The germline gives CDR1 SNHLY, CDR2 FYNNEI. The CDR3 sequence is 15 residues long. V dropped 6 bases and J dropped 10; count of bases not matched to a gene: 9. CDR3 protein: CASSGLAGVGEEQFF. The CDR3 region has the DNA TGTGCCAGCAGCGGACTAGCGGGAGTCGGGGAGGAGCAGTTCTTC.

V gene TRBV27 combines with J gene TRBJ1-2; perhaps TRBD1 as D (5 bases). Per the germline V gene, CDR1 is MNHEY and CDR2 is SMNVEV (reference sequence). Trimming shortened V by 2 bases and J by 6 bases, and 10 bases separated the two germline ends. The CDR3 spans 13 residues. Written as DNA, the CDR3 is TGTGCCAGCAGTTTAGGGACTCGAGATGGCTACACCTTC. Translation: CASSLGTRDGYTF.

This clone was observed a handful of times. The CDR3 DNA is TGTGCCAGCAGCGGGGGGCGTCCCCCACCCGACTCCTACGAGCAGTACTTC. Residues: CASSGGRPPPDSYEQYF. This chain links TRBV2 with TRBJ2-7, with D perhaps matching TRBD2 (7 bases). The CDR3 runs to 17 residues. CDR1 and CDR2 from the germline V gene are SNHLY and FYNNEI. With 6 bases removed from V and 0 bases from J, the gap between germline ends came to 21 bases.

The chain has TRBV28 and TRBJ2-3; perhaps TRBD2 as D (5 bases). Trimming removed 7 bases from V and 0 bases from J, with 20 bases in between. Germline V gene sequence: CDR1 MDHEN, CDR2 SYDVKM. The CDR3 is made up of 17 amino acids. The CDR3 region is CASKPGVAPTSTDTQYF. The CDR3 DNA is TGTGCCAGCAAGCCCGGGGTAGCGCCTACTAGCACAGATACGCAGTATTTT.

A single count supports this clone. This chain links TRBV9 with TRBJ2-7, with D possibly called TRBD1 or TRBD2 (5 bases each). Germline V CDR1 and CDR2: SGDLS, YYNGEE. The CDR3 runs to 12 residues. V lost 4 bases to trimming and J lost 6 bases, with 11 bases between them. CDR3 amino acids: CASSPRGGEQYF. In nucleotides, the CDR3 is TGTGCCAGCAGCCCGAGGGGTGGCGAGCAGTACTTC.

This clone was counted a single time. The chain uses TRBV7-6 and TRBJ2-1; D is unresolved. CDR3 length: 17 residues. Between the trimmed V and J ends, which lost 1 base and 3 bases, there was a span of 16 bases. CDR1 SGHVS and CDR2 FNYEAQ come from the germline V gene. CDR3 DNA: TGTGCCAGCAGCTTAGAGGGCCGGGCGCCCCTCTACAATGAGCAGTTCTTC. Translating gives CASSLEGRAPLYNEQFF.

V is TRBV6-1 and J is TRBJ1-4; 8 nucleotides match TRBD1. The CDR3 has 13 amino acids. J was trimmed by 8 bases and V by 6 bases; bases with no gene match: 5. Germline assignment: CDR1 MNHNS and CDR2 SASEGT. In DNA, the CDR3 is TGTGCCAGCAGGGACAGGGCGGGCGAAAAACTGTTTTTT. Translating it yields CASRDRAGEKLFF.

The gene calls are TRBV19 and TRBJ1-1; no clear D. The length of the CDR3 is 13 residues. Looked up from germline, CDR1 is LNHDA and CDR2 is SQIVND (reference sequence). V shed 6 bases and J shed 5 bases, with 13 bases lying between them. The DNA for the CDR3 is TGTGCCAGTAGGGCCAGCGGTAGTACTGAAGCTTTCTTT. Translation gives CASRASGSTEAFF.

This rearrangement joins TRBV6-6 to TRBJ2-7; unclear D gene. V was shortened by 0 bases and J by 7 bases, with 13 bases between the two germline ends. The CDR3 extends over 14 amino acids. Per the germline V gene, CDR1 is MNHNY and CDR2 is SVGAGI (reference sequence). CDR3 region: CASSYSLALREQYF. As DNA, the CDR3 is TGTGCCAGCAGTTACTCTCTGGCCTTGAGGGAGCAGTACTTC.

J is TRBJ2-2 and V is TRBV7-2; D is undetermined. Per the germline V gene, CDR1 is SGHTA and CDR2 is FQGNSA. V lost 1 base and J 1 base, leaving 7 bases between the germline ends. CDR3 length equals 15 residues. Written as DNA, the CDR3 is TGTGCCAGCAGCTTAGGGACGGGGAACACCGGGGAGCTGTTTTTT. Translation gives CASSLGTGNTGELFF. Full variable domain (missing parts from reference TRBV7-2 and TRBJ2-2): GAGVSQSPSNKVTEKGKDVELRCDPISGHTALYWYRQSLGQGLEFLIYFQGNSAPDKSGLPSDRFSAERTGGSVSTLTIQRTQQEDSAVYLCASSLGTGNTGELFFGEGSRLTVL.

A few counts support this clone. This chain links TRBV5-4 with TRBJ2-2; D unresolved. The CDR3 spans 12 residues. The germline V gene has CDR1 SGHNT and CDR2 YYREEE (reference sequence). V was pared by 4 bases and J by 6 bases, with 7 bases between. CDR3 sequence reads: CASSPGSGELFF. In nucleotides, the CDR3 is TGTGCCAGCAGCCCAGGATCCGGGGAGCTGTTTTTT.

This chain uses TRBV6-6 with TRBJ2-2; D gene unclear. Germline V CDR1 and CDR2: MNHNY, SVGAGI (reference sequence). The CDR3 loop spans 15 amino acids. V was pared by 5 bases and J by 2 bases, with 12 bases between. The CDR3 DNA sequence: TGTGCCAGCAGTCTCAAGATTCTTAACACCGGGGAGCTGTTTTTT. The encoded protein is CASSLKILNTGELFF.

V gene TRBV7-7 combines with J gene TRBJ2-7; 8 bases map to TRBD1. The J segment lost 5 bases and the V segment lost 6 bases, leaving 6 bases of the junction unmatched. Germline lookup yields CDR1 SSHAT and CDR2 FNYEAQ (reference sequence). The CDR3 consists of 13 residues. DNA for the CDR3: TGTGCCAGCAGTCCGGACAGGGTCCACGAGCAGTACTTC. It translates to CASSPDRVHEQYF. Filled out from reference TRBV7-7 and TRBJ2-7, the complete variable domain reads GAGVSQSPRYKVTKRGQDVTLRCDPISSHATLYWYQQALGQGPEFLTYFNYEAQPDKSGLPSDRFSAERPEGSISTLTIQRTEQRDSAMYRCASSPDRVHEQYFGPGTRLTVT.

The chain links TRBV6-5 to TRBJ2-1; possibly TRBD1 or TRBD2 for D (5 bases each). The CDR3 is 13 amino acids. Germline CDR1 and CDR2: MNHEY and SVGAGI. Between the trimmed V and J ends, which lost 0 bases and 6 bases, there was a span of 6 bases. The CDR3 DNA reads as TGTGCCAGCAGTTACTCGGGACCCAATGAGCAGTTCTTC. Translated, it gives CASSYSGPNEQFF.

The rearrangement joins TRBV6-5 to TRBJ1-1, with D unclear. Germline loops: CDR1 MNHEY, CDR2 SVGAGI. This CDR3 has 14 residues. V lost 5 bases and J 1 base, leaving 11 bases between the germline ends. CDR3 DNA: TGTGCCAGCAGTCTCGGCGGTCCGAACACTGAAGCTTTCTTT. It codes for CASSLGGPNTEAFF.

The chain recombines TRBV5-5 with TRBJ2-7; TRBD1 or TRBD2 may be the D gene (5 bases each). The CDR3 is 14 amino acids. V dropped 4 bases and J dropped 7 bases, with 18 bases sitting between them. Per the germline V gene, CDR1 is SGHKS and CDR2 is YYEKEE (reference sequence). The CDR3 sequence: CASSVRDRYREQYF. The CDR3 bases are TGTGCCAGCAGCGTCCGGGACCGGTATAGAGAGCAGTACTTC.

The chain carries TRBV2 and TRBJ2-7, with D tentatively TRBD2 (5 bases). Germline values: CDR1 SNHLY, CDR2 FYNNEI. The CDR3 runs 12 residues. V was shortened by 6 bases and J by 2 bases, with 8 bases between the two germline ends. CDR3 sequence reads: CASSLAPYEQYF. The CDR3 DNA is TGTGCCAGCAGCCTAGCCCCCTACGAGCAGTACTTC.

The chain carries TRBV18 and TRBJ1-2, with D maybe TRBD1 (5 bases). V shed 2 bases and J shed 6 bases, with 7 bases lying between them. Germline V gene data show CDR1 as KGHSH and CDR2 as LQKENI. The CDR3 runs 12 residues. CDR3 coding DNA: TGTGCCAGCTCACCAGTCAGGGATGGCTACACCTTC. The encoded protein is CASSPVRDGYTF.

The CDR3 sequence: CASSLRPLSGGVNEQFF. CDR3 DNA: TGTGCCAGCAGTCTCCGCCCACTAAGCGGGGGGGTCAATGAGCAGTTCTTC. The rearrangement uses TRBV9 and TRBJ2-1; 10 bases agree with TRBD2. CDR1 SGDLS and CDR2 YYNGEE come from the germline V gene. The J segment lost 6 bases and the V segment lost 5 bases, leaving 14 bases of the junction unmatched. The CDR3 length is 17 residues.

The chain joins TRBV27 to TRBJ1-1; 7 nucleotides align to TRBD1. With 0 bases clipped from V and 6 bases from J, the junction kept 10 bases outside the gene matches. CDR3 length: 16 residues. The germline V gene encodes CDR1 MNHEY and CDR2 SMNVEV (reference sequence). The CDR3 region is CASSLSPGTADSEAFF. In DNA, the CDR3 is TGTGCCAGCAGTTTATCCCCCGGGACAGCCGATTCTGAAGCTTTCTTT.

The sample holds one count of this clone. The J gene is TRBJ2-5, the V gene TRBV10-3; maybe TRBD1 (5 bases). There are 16 residues in the CDR3. The V and J ends lost 2 bases and 5 bases respectively, with 18 bases between them. From germline, CDR1 is ENHRY and CDR2 SYGVKD. Here the CDR3 DNA reads TGTGCCATCAGTGAGCCAAGAGCAGGGATGTGGGAGACCCAGTACTTC. Amino acids: CAISEPRAGMWETQYF.

This clone was seen once. This chain connects TRBV7-9 to TRBJ1-4, with 8 positions matching TRBD1. The CDR3 loop spans 14 amino acids. CDR1 SEHNR and CDR2 FQNEAQ come from the germline V gene (reference sequence). The trim removed 5 bases at V and 5 bases at J, leaving 4 bases unmatched. CDR3 region: CASSTGQGNEKLFF. CDR3 bases: TGTGCCAGCAGCACCGGACAGGGAAATGAAAAACTGTTTTTT.